This T cell receptor beta chain was retrieved from a study of cytomegalovirus exposure and HLA in healthy donors. Study overall: HLA-typed donors were the source of approximately 85 million unique TCRs held in an early data release.

At sampling all donors were nominally healthy, likely with unrecorded immune exposures. With 60 Vbeta and 13 Jbeta primers, the PCR was carried out. The repertoire was sequenced with immunoSEQ multiplex PCR; TCRdb's copy has only in-frame clones and lacks some. The sample holds under 150,000 clones, around 81% seen once. V dropped 0 bases and J dropped 8; count of bases not matched to a gene: 8. This CDR3 comprises 16 residues. Germline V lookup: CDR1 SGHRS, CDR2 YFSETQ. This sequence originates from a man aged 45-60 years in good health and CMV-seronegative. Sequencing was done on a sample of PBMCs. This chain joins TRBV5-1 and TRBJ2-1; 10 bases are shared with TRBD2. CDR3 coding DNA: TGCGCCAGCAGCTTGGCCGGAAGCGGGGGGGCCGATGAGCAGTTCTTC. Its protein product is CASSLAGSGGADEQFF.